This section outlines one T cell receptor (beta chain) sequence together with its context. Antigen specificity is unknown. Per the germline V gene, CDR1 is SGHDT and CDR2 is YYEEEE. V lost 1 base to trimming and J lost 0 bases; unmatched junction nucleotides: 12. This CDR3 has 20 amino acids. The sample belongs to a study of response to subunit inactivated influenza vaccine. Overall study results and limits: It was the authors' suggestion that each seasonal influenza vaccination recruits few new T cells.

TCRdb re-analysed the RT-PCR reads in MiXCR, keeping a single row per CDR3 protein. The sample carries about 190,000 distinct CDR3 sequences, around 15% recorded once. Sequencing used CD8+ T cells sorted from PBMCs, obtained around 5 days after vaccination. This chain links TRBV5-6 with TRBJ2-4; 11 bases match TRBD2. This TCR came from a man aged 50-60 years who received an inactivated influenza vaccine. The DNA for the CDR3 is TGTGCCAGCAGCTTGAAGTTACTAGCGGGAGCTGGGGTAGCCAAAAACATTCAGTACTTC. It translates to CASSLKLLAGAGVAKNIQYF. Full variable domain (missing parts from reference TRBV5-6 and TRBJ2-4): DAGVTQSPTHLIKTRGQQVTLRCSPKSGHDTVSWYQQALGQGPQFIFQYYEEEERQRGNFPDRFSGHQFPNYSSELNVNALLLGDSALYLCASSLKLLAGAGVAKNIQYFGAGTRLSVL.